This entry concerns a single TCR beta chain. All enrollees were roughly 18 to 95 years old and from some 24 US areas. This specimen comes from a study of blood T cell repertoires in COVID-19. Study in general: Acute-phase and convalescent COVID-19 samples originated in the United States, Italy and Spain.

The protocol was immunoSEQ multiplex PCR, while the TCRdb copy is restricted to in-frame clones and leaves out a portion. Among about 270,000 clones, 88% were seen once, and the ten largest hold approximately 2%. Input material: PBMCs or T cells enriched from blood (not recorded which). The clonotype originates from a woman aged 60 to 75 in a cohort exposed to, infected with or recovered from COVID-19 (not recorded which).

The CDR3 here is CAWIREVGELFF. CDR3 nucleotides: TGTGCCTGGATTCGGGAGGTCGGGGAGCTGTTTTTT. The chain links TRBV30 to TRBJ2-2, with 7 bases that match TRBD2. The germline V gene encodes CDR1 GTSNPN and CDR2 SVGIG (reference sequence). The trim removed 4 bases at V and 7 bases at J, leaving 3 bases unmatched. The CDR3 covers 12 residues.